The rows below give T cell receptor beta chains drawn from one sample of a study of vaccination and CD4 T cells after COVID-19. TCRdb analysed the PCR reads with MiXCR anew, one entry per CDR3 protein. The sample records about 14,000 distinct CDR3 sequences, approximately 50% being singletons. These receptors have no known antigen. Sequences were obtained from CD4+ T cells from blood, cultured in vitro. These receptors all stem from a human donor who had recovered from COVID-19. The CDR3 runs from the conserved cysteine through the conserved F or W. The order of the fields is CDR3 length, V gene, J gene, CDR3 protein.

CDR3 length: 16
V gene: TRBV6-1
J gene: TRBJ2-7
CDR3 protein: CASSETASGRAYEQYF

CDR3 length: 11
V gene: TRBV28
J gene: TRBJ1-2
CDR3 protein: CASSSNYGYTF

CDR3 length: 15
V gene: TRBV2
J gene: TRBJ1-5
CDR3 protein: CASRLRTGGNQPQHF

CDR3 length: 13
V gene: TRBV5-5
J gene: TRBJ1-1
CDR3 protein: CASSPDRGSEAFF

CDR3 length: 15
V gene: TRBV15
J gene: TRBJ1-4
CDR3 protein: CATSREPGGYEKLFF

CDR3 length: 14
V gene: TRBV2
J gene: TRBJ2-1
CDR3 protein: CASSDSGRYNEQFF

CDR3 length: 11
V gene: TRBV19
J gene: TRBJ2-7
CDR3 protein: CASSTYYEQYF

CDR3 length: 14
V gene: TRBV7-9
J gene: TRBJ1-3
CDR3 protein: CASSLRVSGNTIYF

CDR3 length: 14
V gene: TRBV7-9
J gene: TRBJ1-1
CDR3 protein: CASSPRGRRTEAFF

CDR3 length: 12
V gene: TRBV12-3/TRBV12-4
J gene: TRBJ2-7
CDR3 protein: CASSMGLGEQYF

CDR3 length: 14
V gene: TRBV5-1
J gene: TRBJ2-5
CDR3 protein: CASSLTGLVETQYF

CDR3 length: 15
V gene: TRBV5-1
J gene: TRBJ2-5
CDR3 protein: CASSFTRGSQETQYF

CDR3 length: 16
V gene: TRBV20-1
J gene: TRBJ2-7
CDR3 protein: CSARRLAGGFSYEQYF

CDR3 length: 16
V gene: TRBV4-1
J gene: TRBJ1-5
CDR3 protein: CASSPPDRGSNQPQHF

CDR3 length: 15
V gene: TRBV5-5
J gene: TRBJ2-7
CDR3 protein: CASSFNPGGSYEQYF

CDR3 length: 14
V gene: TRBV7-2
J gene: TRBJ2-5
CDR3 protein: CASSLMRGQETQYF

CDR3 length: 15
V gene: TRBV6-2/TRBV6-3
J gene: TRBJ2-6
CDR3 protein: CASSYVGAGANVLTF

CDR3 length: 14
V gene: TRBV20-1
J gene: TRBJ1-5
CDR3 protein: CSASGGGRNQPQHF

CDR3 length: 16
V gene: TRBV28
J gene: TRBJ2-7
CDR3 protein: CASRTMGLAGVYEQYF

CDR3 length: 14
V gene: TRBV6-2/TRBV6-3
J gene: TRBJ2-2
CDR3 protein: CASSYSWNTGELFF

CDR3 length: 14
V gene: TRBV5-4
J gene: TRBJ2-3
CDR3 protein: CASSKGTSGNTQYF

CDR3 length: 17
V gene: TRBV24-1
J gene: TRBJ2-2
CDR3 protein: CATSDTLPGLNTGELFF

CDR3 length: 14
V gene: TRBV20-1
J gene: TRBJ2-1
CDR3 protein: CSGSAPGSYNEQFF

CDR3 length: 12
V gene: TRBV11-2
J gene: TRBJ2-2
CDR3 protein: CASSLGTGELFF

CDR3 length: 11
V gene: TRBV6-1
J gene: TRBJ2-5
CDR3 protein: CASSHAGTQYF

CDR3 length: 14
V gene: TRBV9
J gene: TRBJ2-5
CDR3 protein: CASSPFRSQETQYF

CDR3 length: 13
V gene: TRBV7-2
J gene: TRBJ2-7
CDR3 protein: CASRQGGGNEQYF

CDR3 length: 15
V gene: TRBV30
J gene: TRBJ2-7
CDR3 protein: CAWSPGTDSSYEQYF

CDR3 length: 16
V gene: TRBV7-3
J gene: TRBJ1-6
CDR3 protein: CASSLTGTGGDSPLHF

CDR3 length: 14
V gene: TRBV20-1
J gene: TRBJ2-7
CDR3 protein: CSARPLDRGGEQYF

CDR3 length: 14
V gene: TRBV20-1
J gene: TRBJ2-3
CDR3 protein: CSARRLQRTDTQYF

CDR3 length: 13
V gene: TRBV20-1
J gene: TRBJ2-4
CDR3 protein: CSATLGSGNIQYF

CDR3 length: 13
V gene: TRBV27
J gene: TRBJ2-5
CDR3 protein: CASSELAGETQYF

CDR3 length: 15
V gene: TRBV12-3/TRBV12-4
J gene: TRBJ1-2
CDR3 protein: CASSPLGGPGYGYTF

CDR3 length: 13
V gene: TRBV20-1
J gene: TRBJ1-6
CDR3 protein: CSAWDTINSPLHF

CDR3 length: 12
V gene: TRBV7-2
J gene: TRBJ2-5
CDR3 protein: CASSLGPETQYF